These 22 T cell receptor beta chains share one sample of origin, sequenced in a study of control samples from healthy donors and cancer patients. Assay: immunoSEQ multiplex PCR; the TCRdb copy retains only in-frame clones and omits some. The table lists about 150,000 clones, roughly 92% of them singletons. The sequenced material came from blood. These TCRs come from a woman in her twenties or thirties in good health.

The chain recombines TRBV7-9 with TRBJ2-5; 9 bases agree with TRBD1. This CDR3 is built from 14 residues. Per the germline V gene, CDR1 is SEHNR and CDR2 is FQNEAQ (reference sequence). V was pared by 6 bases and J by 4 bases, with 6 bases of the junction left unmatched. In nucleotides, the CDR3 is TGTGCCAGCAGTTTAACAGGGGGCGGAGAGACCCAGTACTTC. It yields the protein CASSLTGGGETQYF.

This clone was seen a few times. One junction end does not reproduce the germline sequence, and a read error may be involved. The chain is built from TRBV6-5 and TRBJ1-6; 9 nucleotides align to TRBD1. CDR3 length: 15 amino acids. Germline V gene data show CDR1 as MNHEY and CDR2 as SVGAGI. The CDR3 DNA is TGTGCCAGCAGTTGGGGGACAGGGAATAACTCACCCCTCCACTTT. This translates into CASSWGTGNNSPLHF.

The CDR3 loop is CASSLGTGYYDGYTF. CDR3 nucleotide sequence: TGTGCCAGCAGTTTGGGGACAGGGTATTATGATGGCTACACCTTC. This rearrangement joins TRBV28 to TRBJ1-2; TRBD1 matches 9 bases. V shed 3 bases, J shed 6 bases, and the junction held 8 bases outside the gene matches. This CDR3 has 15 residues. From germline, CDR1 is MDHEN and CDR2 SYDVKM.

The genes are TRBV27 and TRBJ2-7, with D perhaps matching TRBD2 (6 bases). The V gene's germline CDR1 is MNHEY and CDR2 SMNVEV (reference sequence). Trimming stripped 8 bases from V and 3 bases from J, with 14 bases between. This CDR3 is 13 amino acids long. The CDR3: CASQGGISYEQYF. The CDR3 DNA is TGTGCCAGCCAAGGCGGGATCAGCTACGAGCAGTACTTC.

The V gene is TRBV6-6, the J gene TRBJ2-1; TRBD2 aligns across 12 bases. This CDR3 is 17 amino acids long. V was clipped by 5 bases and J by 8 bases; unmatched bases: 13. The germline gives CDR1 MNHNY, CDR2 SVGAGI (reference sequence). The CDR3 DNA follows: TGTGCCAGCAGTCCCTGGACTAGCGGGATGCTTGGGGATGAGCAGTTCTTC. It specifies CASSPWTSGMLGDEQFF.

The chain uses TRBV5-1 and TRBJ1-6; 7 nucleotides agree with TRBD1. V lost 4 bases and J lost 0; bases outside the gene matches: 4. The CDR3 length is 16 residues. Germline CDR1 is SGHRS and CDR2 is YFSETQ. CDR3 DNA sequence: TGCGCCAGCAGCGGGGACAGCCGCTCCTATAATTCACCCCTCCACTTT. Amino acid sequence: CASSGDSRSYNSPLHF.

J is TRBJ1-6 and V is TRBV28, with 9 bases matching TRBD1. The CDR3 loop spans 14 amino acids. Trimming at V came to 7 bases and at J to 10 bases, leaving 8 bases not matched to a gene. Germline V gene data show CDR1 as MDHEN and CDR2 as SYDVKM. DNA of the CDR3: TGTGCCAGCACTGGGGACAGGGCGGACTCACCCCTCCACTTT. Translation gives CASTGDRADSPLHF. Filled out from reference TRBV28 and TRBJ1-6, the complete variable domain reads DVKVTQSSRYLVKRTGEKVFLECVQDMDHENMFWYRQDPGLGLRLIYFSYDVKMKEKGDIPEGYSVSREKKERFSLILESASTNQTSMYLCASTGDRADSPLHFGNGTRLTVT.

The chain recombines TRBV28 with TRBJ1-5, with D uncertain. V shed 3 bases and J shed 6 bases, with 9 bases lying between them. The V gene's germline CDR1 is MDHEN and CDR2 SYDVKM. The CDR3 length is 13 residues. CDR3 loop: CASSFFGGQPQHF. CDR3 nucleotides: TGTGCCAGCAGTTTTTTCGGAGGTCAGCCCCAGCATTTT.

This clone has only one observation. The CDR3 bases are TGTGCCAGCAGCGTAGAATATGCGGGGGCGTTCTCCTACAATGAGCAGTTCTTC. It specifies CASSVEYAGAFSYNEQFF. The chain employs TRBV9 and TRBJ2-1; TRBD2 might be the D (7 bases). Germline V gene lookup returns CDR1 SGDLS and CDR2 YYNGEE. The CDR3 has 18 amino acids. Trimming pared 0 bases from V and 0 bases from J, leaving 16 bases between.

This chain connects TRBV19 to TRBJ2-7, with D perhaps given as TRBD1 or TRBD2 (5 bases each). Looked up from germline, CDR1 is LNHDA and CDR2 is SQIVND (reference sequence). There are 13 residues in the CDR3. V was shortened by 5 bases and J by 8 bases, with 16 bases between the two germline ends. The CDR3 spells CASSPGRDQKQYF. CDR3 sequence (DNA): TGTGCCAGTAGTCCGGGACGCGATCAGAAGCAGTACTTC.

V usage is TRBV7-8 and J usage is TRBJ2-1, with a weak D call TRBD2 (6 bases). This CDR3 has 14 amino acids. With 2 bases removed from V and 7 bases from J, the gap between germline ends came to 12 bases. Per the germline V gene, CDR1 is SGHVS and CDR2 is FQNEAQ. This CDR3 is CASSLRASDNEQFF. For the CDR3, the DNA is TGTGCCAGCAGCTTAAGGGCTAGCGATAATGAGCAGTTCTTC.

This chain links TRBV7-9 with TRBJ1-4, with D perhaps TRBD1 (5 bases). V lost 5 bases, J lost 6 bases, and 16 bases lay in between. CDR1 and CDR2 (germline): SEHNR, FQNEAQ (reference sequence). This CDR3 spans 15 amino acids. CDR3 protein: CASSLPAGVDEKLFF. CDR3 nucleotide sequence: TGTGCCAGCAGCCTCCCCGCGGGGGTCGATGAAAAACTGTTTTTT.

This clone appeared a single time. The V and J genes are TRBV7-2 and TRBJ2-1; no firm D call. Trimming removed 6 bases at V and 14 bases at J, with 17 bases between. Germline V gives CDR1 SGHTA, CDR2 FQGNSA. The CDR3 has 12 amino acids. The CDR3 DNA follows: TGTGCCAGCAGAATCACCGCTGCCCATAAGTTCTTC. Translation gives CASRITAAHKFF.

The rearrangement uses TRBV11-3 and TRBJ2-7; 7 bases are shared with TRBD1. In germline, CDR1 is SGHNT, CDR2 YENEEA. With 0 bases clipped from V and 2 bases from J, the junction kept 7 bases outside the gene matches. The CDR3 runs 16 residues. The CDR3 loop is CASSLDRGQDAYEQYF. The CDR3 DNA is TGTGCCAGCAGCTTAGATCGAGGACAGGATGCCTACGAGCAGTACTTC.

V is TRBV7-9 and J is TRBJ2-7; 7 bases map to TRBD2. CDR1 SEHNR and CDR2 FQNEAQ come from the germline V gene (reference sequence). The CDR3 extends over 14 amino acids. Unmatched junction bases numbered 13, after V lost 7 bases and J lost 7 bases. The CDR3 loop is CASMRGGETREQYF. CDR3 sequence (DNA): TGTGCCAGCATGAGGGGAGGGGAGACGCGTGAGCAGTACTTC.

The chain joins TRBV5-4 to TRBJ2-7; 8 nucleotides align to TRBD1. The junction had 9 bases not matched to a gene; V was cut back by 1 base and J by 3 bases. The CDR3 is 16 residues long. Germline CDR1 SGHNT, CDR2 YYREEE (reference sequence). The CDR3 loop is CASSLFTEDRVYEQYF. In nucleotides, the CDR3 is TGTGCCAGCAGCTTGTTCACGGAGGACAGGGTCTACGAGCAGTACTTC.

The CDR3 loop is CASSIVLTNTEAFF. DNA for the CDR3: TGTGCCAGTAGTATAGTTCTTACGAACACTGAAGCTTTCTTT. This rearrangement joins TRBV19 to TRBJ1-1, with D unresolved. V was pared by 1 base and J by 1 base, with 7 bases between. The CDR3 has 14 residues. Germline loops: CDR1 LNHDA, CDR2 SQIVND (reference sequence). The whole variable domain, remainder taken from reference TRBV19 and TRBJ1-1, is DGGITQSPKYLFRKEGQNVTLSCEQNLNHDAMYWYRQDPGQGLRLIYYSQIVNDFQKGDIAEGYSVSREKKESFPLTVTSAQKNPTAFYLCASSIVLTNTEAFFGQGTRLTVV.

This clone was observed a single time. The chain couples TRBV27 to TRBJ2-1; D not resolved. The germline V and J ends were trimmed by 7 bases and 4 bases, with 14 bases remaining between them. The CDR3 consists of 14 residues. The germline V gene encodes CDR1 MNHEY and CDR2 SMNVEV (reference sequence). The CDR3 region is CASTGWVGYNEQFF. DNA of the CDR3: TGTGCCAGCACTGGGTGGGTCGGGTACAATGAGCAGTTCTTC.

The genes are TRBV19 and TRBJ1-5, with 8 nucleotides matching TRBD1. Germline-derived CDR1 and CDR2 are LNHDA and SQIVND (reference sequence). This CDR3 contains 15 residues. V lost 2 bases, J lost 7 bases, and 7 bases stayed unmatched. CDR3 protein: CASSIRDRKGQPQHF. The CDR3 region has the DNA TGTGCCAGTAGTATAAGGGACAGGAAAGGCCAGCCCCAGCATTTT.

This clone has a handful of counts. The rearrangement joins TRBV5-1 to TRBJ2-5; D ambiguous. With 0 bases removed from V and 3 bases from J, the gap between germline ends came to 0 bases. This CDR3 is built from 11 residues. CDR1 and CDR2 from the germline V gene are SGHRS and YFSETQ. CDR3 amino acids: CASSLEETQYF. In DNA, the CDR3 is TGCGCCAGCAGCTTGGAAGAGACCCAGTACTTC.

As to this clone: A junction boundary mismatches the germline segment, possibly from a read error. The chain couples TRBV4-2 to TRBJ2-6; 8 bases are shared with TRBD1. Germline CDR1 is LGHNA and CDR2 is YNFKEQ. There are 17 residues in the CDR3. CDR3 coding DNA: TGTGCCAGCAGCCAAGTGGACAGGGTCGGTGGGGCCAACATCCTGACTTTC. This codes for CASSQVDRVGGANILTF.

V is TRBV7-2 and J is TRBJ2-7; D is undetermined. Germline values: CDR1 SGHTA, CDR2 FQGNSA. The CDR3 spans 15 residues. Trimming took off 4 bases at V and 1 base at J, with 14 bases between the two ends. The CDR3 reads CASSSAWGRSYEQYF. CDR3 sequence (DNA): TGTGCCAGCAGCTCTGCCTGGGGAAGGTCCTACGAGCAGTACTTC.